This TCR beta chain was identified in a study of T cell responses to AZD1222 COVID-19 vaccine. Findings and caveats of the study: Vaccination with two AZD1222 doses was followed by a rise in Spike-specific TCR breadth and depth.

Trimming shortened V by 6 bases and J by 2 bases, and 16 bases separated the two germline ends. Germline V gives CDR1 SEHNR, CDR2 FQNEAQ (reference sequence). CDR3 length: 16 residues. Method: immunoSEQ multiplex PCR; TCRdb's copy keeps in-frame clones and lacks some. The table records under 150,000 clones, about nine tenths of them present only once. On this clone itself: Its cognate antigen is unknown.

The sequence derives from an adult in good health. The sequencing here drew on peripheral blood, taken on day 0 of AZD1222 vaccination. The rearrangement joins TRBV7-9 to TRBJ2-2; D is perhaps TRBD1 (5 bases). In DNA, the CDR3 is TGTGCCAGCAGTTCTACCGAGACAGAAAACACCGGGGAGCTGTTTTTT. Its translation: CASSSTETENTGELFF.